This T cell receptor beta chain was documented in a study of T cell clonality in common variable immunodeficiency. Assay: immunoSEQ multiplex PCR; the TCRdb copy retains only in-frame clones and omits some. The sample is made up of under 65,000 clones, none counted only once. This clone was observed many times. The CDR3 goes on 3 residues after the read ends, and that part is filled in from the germline J gene. Germline CDR1 is ENHRY and CDR2 is SYGVKD. V dropped 9 bases and J dropped 5 bases, with 15 bases sitting between them. This CDR3 is 13 amino acids long. This TCR was recovered from a person aged 18 to 70 in good health. The chain recombines TRBV10-3 with TRBJ2-3, with D maybe TRBD2 (7 bases). Sequenced sample: peripheral blood mononuclear cells. The covered CDR3 bases are TGTGCCATTAATTCGGGGGGCTTAGATACG. This gives the protein CAINSGGLDT. The CDR3, in full, reads CAINSGGLDTQYF.